Listed below are T cell receptor beta chains from one sample, sequenced in a study of tumor and adjacent non-tumor tissue in lung cancer. MiXCR, applied by TCRdb to the multiplex PCR reads, yields one record per CDR3 protein. Of approximately 75,000 distinct CDR3 sequences in the sample, 60% to 85% were seen once. The sequenced sample consisted of lung tumor tissue. The receptors stem from a woman aged 45-65 years with non-small cell lung cancer. CDR3s include the opening cysteine and the closing phenylalanine or tryptophan. The order of the fields is J gene, V gene, D gene, clone size, CDR3 DNA, CDR3 protein. A D gene is named only where the DNA matches it firmly. Clone size is not always given. Where it is, it says once, few, many or a class for expanded clones.

>TRBJ2-1|TRBV5-1|NA|NA
TGCGTCAGCAGGCTAGCAGTCGGGAGCTCCTACAATGAGCAGTTCTTC
CVSRLAVGSSYNEQFF
>TRBJ1-6|TRBV4-2|NA|few
TGTGACAGCAAACCACCACAGGGAGATAATTCACCCCTCCACTTT
CDSKPPQGDNSPLHF
>TRBJ1-6|TRBV6-5|NA|NA
TGTGCCAGCAGTTACAGAGGGTCGAGTTCACCCCTACACTTT
CASSYRGSSSPLHF
>TRBJ2-1|TRBV7-9|NA|NA
TGTGCCAGCAGCCCCAGTGGAGGGGGCGATGAGCAGTCCTTC
CASSPSGGGDEQSF
>TRBJ1-5|TRBV12-3/TRBV12-4|NA|NA
TGTGCCAGCAGTTTAAGGAGTCCAAATCAGACCCAGCATTTT
CASSLRSPNQTQHF
>TRBJ2-1|TRBV20-1|NA|once
TGCAGTGCTAGAAATCGAATCTACAAGGAGCAGTTCTTC
CSARNRIYKEQFF
>TRBJ2-7|TRBV6-2/TRBV6-3|NA|NA
TGTGTCAGTAGTTACGACAAGGCGACCTCTGTGCAGTACTTC
CVSSYDKATSVQYF
>TRBJ1-5|TRBV4-1|NA|many
TGCGCCAGCAGCCAAGAAAGCCCAACCCGGGACATTAGCAATCAGCCCCAGCATTTT
CASSQESPTRDISNQPQHF
>TRBJ2-3|TRBV4-1|NA|NA
TGCGCCAGCAACCAAGACGGCGGAGCCAATCAGCCCCAGTATTTT
CASNQDGGANQPQYF
>TRBJ2-2|TRBV20-1|NA|NA
TGCAGTGCTAGGCGGGACACAGTTACCGGGGAGCTGTTTTTT
CSARRDTVTGELFF
>TRBJ2-7|TRBV28|NA|NA
TGTGCCAGCAGTCGGGACGCCGTCTACGAGCAGTGCTTC
CASSRDAVYEQCF
>TRBJ1-1|TRBV10-3|NA|NA
TGTGCCATCAGTGACAGTATATGGGCTGAAGCTTTCTTC
CAISDSIWAEAFF
>TRBJ1-4|TRBV11-2|NA|NA
TGTGCCAGCAACTTAGCAGGGATTAATGAAAAGCTGTATTTT
CASNLAGINEKLYF
>TRBJ2-1|TRBV4-1|NA|NA
TGCGCCAACAGCCAATATCGTTCCCCGTCCTACAATGAACAGTTCTTC
CANSQYRSPSYNEQFF
>TRBJ1-5|TRBV11-2|NA|NA
TGTGCCAGCAGCTTTGATGGATTGAGCGATCAGCTCCAACATTTT
CASSFDGLSDQLQHF
>TRBJ2-1|TRBV11-2|NA|many
TGTGCCAGCAGCTTGGGCCTCTCAGCTGAGGAGCAGTTCTTC
CASSLGLSAEEQFF
>TRBJ1-1|TRBV11-2|NA|NA
TGTGCCAGCAGCTTAGTTGGCCAGAGCACTGAAGCTATCTTT
CASSLVGQSTEAIF
>TRBJ2-7|TRBV6-5|NA|NA
TGTGCCAGCAACGCCCTATCCGTGACGGGGGTGGAACATTTC
CASNALSVTGVEHF
>TRBJ2-7|TRBV4-1|NA|once
TGCGCCGGCAGCCGAAGGGAGGCCTACGAGCAGTACTTC
CAGSRREAYEQYF
>TRBJ1-4|TRBV6-1|NA|once
TGTGCCAGCAATCATGGGAACGAAATACTGTTTTTT
CASNHGNEILFF